This entry describes one TCR beta chain. Which antigen it targets is not known. The sample holds no much larger clone one base away, and base qualities are not on file. This sample is part of a study of shared clonotypes between healthy human individuals (dated by TCRdb to 2019 to 2021). Study-wide context: The cohort included three men and a couple of women between 18 and 49 years of age. Per donor, three plates each were used for CD4 naive and CD4 memory, two for CD8 naive, and one for CD8 memory. Blood TCR repertoires of a handful of healthy adults were deeply sequenced to estimate repertoire size and the extent of clonotype sharing between individuals. To increase sequencing depth and limit assay-specific biases, TCR repertoire library preparation and sequencing were carried out by different laboratories using diverse techniques. Per donor, leukapheresis produced somewhere between about 0.94 and 9.5 billion PBMCs. The research as a whole found: Naive subsets generally had larger estimated clonotype richness than memory subsets did. Only blood was sampled, and tissue TCR repertoires likely differ from those in blood. Pairwise subsampling indicated that sequencing depth was expected to affect the degree of clonotype sharing among donors. Higher generation probabilities were observed for clonotypes shared by all four sorted-subset donors than for non-shared clonotypes. Rarefaction of sorted-subset datasets indicated incomplete sequencing despite the large sequencing depth. Roughly 5% of naive CD4, 3.5% of naive CD8, approximately 2% of memory CD4, and over 0.35% of memory CD8 clonotypes were shared across a few donors. Because the study included a small number of donors, the genetic and exposure-history diversity represented was limited.

After removal of 3 bases from V and 6 bases from J, the junction retains 4 bases not matched to a gene. Looking up the germline V gene (reference sequence) yields CDR1 GTSNPN and CDR2 SVGIG. The CDR3 runs 15 residues from the cysteine to the phenylalanine. Of all the DNA, just the CDR3 is kept, 45 bases in frame from base 1. Using the deep immunoSEQ assay, TCR CDR3 regions were amplified from genomic DNA by multiplex PCR. Extracted genomic DNA from each cell subset was distributed evenly across all wells of several immunoSEQ 96-well plates, and each plate was treated as a replicate. For sorted subsets, 200 to 250 ng of genomic DNA, equivalent to tens of thousands of T cell genomes, went into each replicate PCR. The purified libraries were quantified using a Qubit 3.0 fluorometer, sized with a Bioanalyzer 2100, and then quantified again using the KAPA Library Quantification kit. Every immunoSEQ 96-well plate was sequenced on a separate single-read 150-cycle Illumina NextSeq 550 flow cell. Under the source paper's analysis protocol: Because the immunoSEQ output included only junctional sequences and no quality scores, the filtering could not be the same as the filtering used for full-length reads. Sequences were annotated with PyIR, a Python wrapper for IgBLAST v1.9, using IMGT germline references to assign V/J genes and CDR3. Reads were filtered out if the reads had weak V/J assignments (E-value above 1e-6), no CDR3, stop codons, out-of-frame junctions, or ambiguous translated residues. V3J clonotypes were defined as sequences sharing the same inferred V gene, J gene, and CDR3 amino acid sequence. Percentage overlap between repertoires was calculated by dividing the number of shared unique clonotypes by the size of the smaller repertoire. Richness of each repertoire was evaluated using RTK rarefaction, the Chao1 estimator, and Recon v2.1 estimates of unobserved clonotypes. Generation probabilities for all TCRbeta clonotypes obtained by the gDNA method from four donors were computed using OLGA. Not all clones reach the TCRdb copy of this immuneACCESS table, which keeps in-frame sequences only. Checked studies attribute under half of the gap to unresolved V genes and leave the rest unexplained. That table gives V, J and clone size, and the DNA gave D and trimming. Counted in this sample were 150,000 to 200,000 clones; over 85% of them appeared once. In total, the top ten clones hold around 0.067% of the sample.

The donors were healthy, HIV-negative adults with no recently reported acute infections or vaccinations. Every donor was a Caucasian adult living in Nashville, Tennessee, USA. Magnetic negative selection was used to enrich CD4+ T cells, after which naive cells were positively selected on CD45RA and the negative fraction became the memory subset. Blood was collected by leukapheresis, and PBMCs were isolated by Ficoll-Histopaque density gradient centrifugation and then cryopreserved in liquid nitrogen vapor phase. Analytical flow cytometry was used to check the purity and quantity of every magnetically sorted T cell population. Genomic DNA was isolated from each sorted fraction and quantified by UV absorbance on a Nanodrop 2000c.

This TCR came from a woman aged 25 to 39 in good health. Recombination joined TRBV30 with TRBJ2-1, with 14 bases matching TRBD2. The specimen was naive CD4+ T cells sorted from blood. The cell subset or site label here, explained by the study, means: CD45RA+ positively selected. The CDR3 region reads CAWSAGTSGSNEQFF. The DNA is TGTGCCTGGAGCGCCGGGACTAGCGGGAGCAATGAGCAGTTCTTC.